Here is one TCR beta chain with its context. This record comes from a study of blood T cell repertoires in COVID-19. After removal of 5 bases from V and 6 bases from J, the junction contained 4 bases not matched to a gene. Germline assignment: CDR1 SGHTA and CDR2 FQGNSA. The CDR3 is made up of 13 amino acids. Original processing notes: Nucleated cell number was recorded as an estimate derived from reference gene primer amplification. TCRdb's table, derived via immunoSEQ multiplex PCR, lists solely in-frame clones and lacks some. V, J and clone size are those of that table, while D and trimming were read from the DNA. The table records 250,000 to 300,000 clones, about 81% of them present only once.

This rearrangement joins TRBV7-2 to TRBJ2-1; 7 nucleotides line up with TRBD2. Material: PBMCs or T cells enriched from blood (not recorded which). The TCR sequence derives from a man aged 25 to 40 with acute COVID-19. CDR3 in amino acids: CASSIRLANEQFF. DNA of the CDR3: TGTGCCAGCAGCATCCGACTAGCCAATGAGCAGTTCTTC.